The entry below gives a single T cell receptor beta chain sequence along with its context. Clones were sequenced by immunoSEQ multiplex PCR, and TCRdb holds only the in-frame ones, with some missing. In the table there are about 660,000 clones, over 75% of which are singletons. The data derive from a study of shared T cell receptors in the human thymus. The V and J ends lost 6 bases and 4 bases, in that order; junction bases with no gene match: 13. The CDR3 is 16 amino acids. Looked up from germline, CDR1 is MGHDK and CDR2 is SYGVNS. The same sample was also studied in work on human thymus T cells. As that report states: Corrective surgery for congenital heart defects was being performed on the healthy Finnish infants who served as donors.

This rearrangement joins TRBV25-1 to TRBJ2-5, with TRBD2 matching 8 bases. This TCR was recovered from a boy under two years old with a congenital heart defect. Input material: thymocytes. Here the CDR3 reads CASSQSIAGRGETQYF. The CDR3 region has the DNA TGTGCCAGCAGCCAATCTATAGCGGGGCGGGGAGAGACCCAGTACTTC.